What follows is one TCR beta chain and its context. Its binding antigen is unknown. One end of the junction fails to match germline, which may point to a read error. This sample was included in a study of graft-versus-host responses after intestinal transplantation (dated by TCRdb to about 2021). The study in broad terms: The transplants that recipients got were multivisceral, liver-intestinal, or isolated intestinal. Every recipient was given anti-thymocyte globulin induction, then maintenance tacrolimus and steroids for around three years. After intestinal transplantation, graft-versus-host and host-versus-graft alloreactive T cell clones were followed in the graft, circulation and bone marrow using bulk TCR-beta CDR3 sequencing. Alloreactive clones were identified by sequencing pre-transplant mixed lymphocyte reaction products and comparing these products with unstimulated pre-transplant donor and recipient T cells. Of the 20 to 25 intestinal transplant recipients enrolled in the cohort, one of whom was a retransplant, 3 patients without pretransplant specimens were excluded. Donor T cell macrochimerism was defined as a peak of at least 4% donor T cells among recipient peripheral blood mononuclear cells. Instead of going to the commercial service, samples from a few later patients were sequenced in-house on an Illumina MiSeq and processed with MiXCR. Points the paper makes about the study in general: High GvH to HvG T cell clonal ratios were observed in the allografts of patients with donor T cell macrochimerism. The relatively low number and heterogeneity of intestinal transplant patients limited the conclusions. GvH clones were found in recipient bone marrow, and some of the GvH clones appeared earlier in ileal mucosa or blood, which is consistent with an intestinal mucosal origin. Early after transplant, declines in HvG clones were associated with peak levels of circulating GvH clones.

From cysteine to phenylalanine, the CDR3 is 14 amino acids long. The DNA shown is the 42-base CDR3, in frame from base 1. CDR1 and CDR2 are drawn from the germline V gene: SGHTA, FQGNSA. The method behind the library was the immunoSEQ multiplex PCR assay. For most patients, genomic DNA was isolated with the Qiagen DNeasy Blood and Tissue Kit and sent frozen to Adaptive Biotechnologies for TCR sequencing. For most patients, high-throughput TCR-beta CDR3 sequencing of genomic DNA was performed by Adaptive Biotechnologies. For the original study's pipeline: TCR sequencing data for 15 to 20 patients were retrieved from Adaptive's ImmunoSEQ software; a few other patients were processed with MiXCR and VDJtools. To correct CD4 versus CD8 sorting errors, any sequence found in both subsets at a frequency ratio below 5:1 was removed. CDR3 nucleotide sequences shared between donor and recipient were removed because the origin of such sequences could not be assigned. To count as alloreactive, a clone needed at least 2-fold expansion over unstimulated cells and a minimum CFSE-low frequency of 0.002% (template counts) or 0.001% (read counts). Clones were considered mappable if detected in sequenced pre-transplant spleen, lymph node, or MLR CFSE-low populations of the donor or recipient. The cumulative frequency of alloreactive clones was calculated as a percentage of all sequences, weighted by copy number. Not all clones reach the TCRdb copy of this immuneACCESS table, which keeps in-frame sequences only. Checked studies attribute under half of the gap to unresolved V genes and leave the rest unexplained. V and J calls and clone size come straight from that table; D and trimming were deduced from the DNA. Within this sample are 130,000 or so clones, with about nine tenths of them counted one time only. Of the sample, about 0.18% is held by the ten largest clones.

Interpreted using the paper, the time point label stands for: cells obtained before transplantation from donor or recipient. CD3+CD4+ and CD3+CD8+ populations were FACS-sorted from unstimulated pre-transplant donor and recipient cells taken from spleen or lymph nodes. The V and J genes are TRBV7-2 and TRBJ2-1; TRBD2 matches 14 bases in the middle. The TCR originated in a human donor who received an intestinal transplant. The specimen was unstimulated CD4+ T cells sorted from spleen or lymph node cells, collected before intestinal transplant. The CDR3 amino acid sequence is: CASSLGLAGARRVF. The sequence in DNA is TGTGCCAGCAGCTTGGGACTAGCGGGAGCCCGTCGAGTCTTC. When the CDR3 is completed using the reference TRBV7-2 and TRBJ2-1 genes on either side, the full variable domain is GAGVSQSPSNKVTEKGKDVELRCDPISGHTALYWYRQSLGQGLEFLIYFQGNSAPDKSGLPSDRFSAERTGGSVSTLTIQRTQQEDSAVYLCASSLGLAGARRVFGPGTRLTVL.